These T cell receptor beta chains were read from a single sample in a study of blood T cell repertoires in COVID-19. Sequencing was performed with immunoSEQ multiplex PCR; in TCRdb, only in-frame clones are kept and a portion is missing. This table holds about 63,000 clones, roughly 80% found once. The sample was PBMCs or T cells enriched from blood (not recorded which). The receptors come from a woman between 40 and 50 years old with acute COVID-19. Each CDR3 is given without its conserved first and last residue.

TRBJ2-1,TRBV27,ASRLGGAYNEQF
TRBJ2-5,TRBV12-3/TRBV12-4,ASKIHGEETQY
TRBJ1-5,TRBV5-1,ASSPGLGDSNQPQH
TRBJ2-1,TRBV25-1,ASSASGRGYNEQF
TRBJ2-7,TRBV11-2,ASSWGLAGEVSYEQY
TRBJ1-2,TRBV9,ASSVGDRNRGYT
TRBJ2-2,TRBV14,ASSQLSGGRTGELF
TRBJ1-1,TRBV5-1,ASSRQSSNTEAF
TRBJ1-5,TRBV27,ASSLSQGLGQPQH
TRBJ1-6,TRBV7-9,ASSTEGGGSSPLH